Listed below are T cell receptor beta chains from one sample, sequenced in a study of blood T cells in healthy people across ages. TCRdb called the 5' RACE reads again in MiXCR, with one record for every CDR3 protein. This sample yields approximately 2,000,000 distinct CDR3 sequences, of which around 40% are seen a single time; 23% belongs to the top ten. The specimen sequenced was blood. The receptors here all came from a human donor in good health. Both conserved end residues are part of each CDR3. The order of the fields is J gene, V gene, clone size, D gene, CDR3 DNA, CDR3 protein. A D gene is named only where the DNA matches it firmly. Size tells how often a clone was seen (once, few, many) or the class of an expanded clone, and some rows leave it out.

j_call: TRBJ2-7; v_call: TRBV28; clone_size: few; d_call: TRBD2; cdr3_nt: TGTGCCAGCAGAAGCCCAACGGGGGGACGCTACGAGCAGTACTTC; cdr3_aa: CASRSPTGGRYEQYF
j_call: TRBJ2-1; v_call: TRBV4-2; clone_size: NA; d_call: TRBD2; cdr3_nt: TGTGCCAGCAGCCAAGAAATCCCAGCGGGGGAGCCCAACAATGAGCAGTTCTTC; cdr3_aa: CASSQEIPAGEPNNEQFF
j_call: TRBJ2-7; v_call: TRBV4-1; clone_size: NA; d_call: NA; cdr3_nt: TGCGCCAGCAGCCAAGATTCGGATCTTCAGTTCTCCTACGAGCAGTACTTC; cdr3_aa: CASSQDSDLQFSYEQYF
j_call: TRBJ1-2; v_call: TRBV2; clone_size: few; d_call: NA; cdr3_nt: TGTGCCAGCAGCAATTCGAGGATTCCTAACTATGGCTACACCTTC; cdr3_aa: CASSNSRIPNYGYTF
j_call: TRBJ2-1; v_call: TRBV20-1; clone_size: few; d_call: TRBD2; cdr3_nt: TGCAGTGCTAGTCTGGCTAGCGGGGGTACCTACAATGAGCAGTTCTTC; cdr3_aa: CSASLASGGTYNEQFF
j_call: TRBJ1-5; v_call: TRBV20-1; clone_size: NA; d_call: NA; cdr3_nt: TGCAGTGCTAGTTCATACCCGGGGGTTAATCAGCCCCAGCATTTT; cdr3_aa: CSASSYPGVNQPQHF
j_call: TRBJ2-7; v_call: TRBV6-2/TRBV6-3; clone_size: NA; d_call: TRBD2; cdr3_nt: TGTGCCAGCAGTCATGTAGCGGGGGGATTATATGAGCAGTACTTC; cdr3_aa: CASSHVAGGLYEQYF
j_call: TRBJ2-7; v_call: TRBV5-1; clone_size: NA; d_call: TRBD1; cdr3_nt: TGCGCCAGCAGCTCAGGACAGGCCCACTACGAGCAGTACTTC; cdr3_aa: CASSSGQAHYEQYF
j_call: TRBJ1-2; v_call: TRBV5-1; clone_size: few; d_call: TRBD1; cdr3_nt: TGCGCCAGCGGAACAGGGGACTATGGCTACACCTTC; cdr3_aa: CASGTGDYGYTF
j_call: TRBJ1-2; v_call: TRBV2; clone_size: NA; d_call: NA; cdr3_nt: TGTGCCAGCAGTGAATTAGGAGGCTATGGCTACACCTTC; cdr3_aa: CASSELGGYGYTF
j_call: TRBJ2-1; v_call: TRBV7-2; clone_size: NA; d_call: NA; cdr3_nt: TGTGCCAGCAGCCCCAGTGGACTACGTTTATACAATGAGCAGTTCTTC; cdr3_aa: CASSPSGLRLYNEQFF
j_call: TRBJ2-6; v_call: TRBV4-1; clone_size: NA; d_call: NA; cdr3_nt: TGCGCCAGCAGCCAGACAACGGCTGGGGCCAACGTCCGGACTTTC; cdr3_aa: CASSQTTAGANVRTF
j_call: TRBJ1-6; v_call: TRBV20-1; clone_size: few; d_call: NA; cdr3_nt: TGCAGTGCTAGAGATTGGGAGATGGCCTCAGATAATTCACCCCTCCACTTT; cdr3_aa: CSARDWEMASDNSPLHF
j_call: TRBJ2-6; v_call: TRBV15; clone_size: few; d_call: NA; cdr3_nt: TGTGCCACCAGCAGAGATCTTGGGGGGTCTGGGGCCAACGTCCTGACTTTC; cdr3_aa: CATSRDLGGSGANVLTF
j_call: TRBJ2-5; v_call: TRBV29-1; clone_size: few; d_call: NA; cdr3_nt: TGCGGGGGAAGGGGGATCATGCAAGAGACCCAGTACTTC; cdr3_aa: CGGRGIMQETQYF
j_call: TRBJ2-1; v_call: TRBV4-1; clone_size: NA; d_call: NA; cdr3_nt: TGCGCCAGCAGCCAAGATCCGGGGGTCAATGAGCAGTTCTTC; cdr3_aa: CASSQDPGVNEQFF
j_call: TRBJ2-1; v_call: TRBV12-3/TRBV12-4; clone_size: few; d_call: NA; cdr3_nt: TGTGCCAGCAGTTTGAGCGGGCCTACCTACAATGAGCAGTTCTTC; cdr3_aa: CASSLSGPTYNEQFF
j_call: TRBJ2-5; v_call: TRBV7-2; clone_size: NA; d_call: NA; cdr3_nt: TGTGCCAGCAGAGATACAACGGAGACCCAGTACTTC; cdr3_aa: CASRDTTETQYF
j_call: TRBJ1-2; v_call: TRBV12-3/TRBV12-4; clone_size: many; d_call: NA; cdr3_nt: TGTGCCAGCAGTTTATCCAGTTCAGCTAACTATGGCTACACCTTC; cdr3_aa: CASSLSSSANYGYTF
j_call: TRBJ2-1; v_call: TRBV6-5; clone_size: few; d_call: NA; cdr3_nt: TGTGCCAGCAGTCCCAGATTATTTCGGGACAATAATGAGCAGTTCTTC; cdr3_aa: CASSPRLFRDNNEQFF
j_call: TRBJ2-1; v_call: TRBV10-3; clone_size: few; d_call: TRBD2; cdr3_nt: TGTGCCATCAGGCGGGGGGCAAATGATGAGCAGTTCTTC; cdr3_aa: CAIRRGANDEQFF
j_call: TRBJ2-3; v_call: TRBV7-3; clone_size: few; d_call: TRBD2; cdr3_nt: TGTGCCAGCAGCCCTCAGGGAGCGGGGGGCCCAGATACGCAGTATTTT; cdr3_aa: CASSPQGAGGPDTQYF
j_call: TRBJ1-5; v_call: TRBV12-3/TRBV12-4; clone_size: NA; d_call: TRBD1; cdr3_nt: TGTGCCAGCAGTGCCAGGGGGTATCAGCCCCAGCATTTT; cdr3_aa: CASSARGYQPQHF
j_call: TRBJ1-2; v_call: TRBV20-1; clone_size: many; d_call: TRBD1; cdr3_nt: TGCAGTGCTAGAGGGACAGGCCGCGGCTATGGCTACACCTTC; cdr3_aa: CSARGTGRGYGYTF
j_call: TRBJ1-1; v_call: TRBV6-2/TRBV6-3; clone_size: NA; d_call: NA; cdr3_nt: TGTGCCAGCAGTTACTTCGGGGGGAGCACTGAAGCTTTCTTT; cdr3_aa: CASSYFGGSTEAFF
j_call: TRBJ2-7; v_call: TRBV6-2/TRBV6-3; clone_size: NA; d_call: NA; cdr3_nt: TGTGCCAGCAGTTACTCGCTGGGAGGACCACGGGACGAGCAGTACTTC; cdr3_aa: CASSYSLGGPRDEQYF
j_call: TRBJ2-1; v_call: TRBV9; clone_size: NA; d_call: NA; cdr3_nt: TGTGCCAGCAGCGGGACCATCTACAATGAGCAGTTCTTC; cdr3_aa: CASSGTIYNEQFF
j_call: TRBJ2-3; v_call: TRBV6-5; clone_size: NA; d_call: NA; cdr3_nt: TGTGCCAGCAGTTACTCGAGTATGGCAGGGTCGCAGTATTTT; cdr3_aa: CASSYSSMAGSQYF